This T cell receptor (beta chain) derives from a study of OX40 agonist ivuxolimab in advanced cancers. Measured with immunoSEQ multiplex PCR; TCRdb has only the in-frame clones, and not every one. This sample yields roughly 69,000 clones, of which roughly four fifths are seen a single time; 9.8% belongs to the top ten. The CDR3 loop spans 13 amino acids. Germline V gene sequence: CDR1 SNHLY, CDR2 FYNNEI. Trimming cost V 5 bases and J 3 bases, with 7 bases left between them. The sequence derives from an adult with an advanced solid tumor such as melanoma, head and neck, liver or kidney cancer. The specimen was CD4+ or CD8+ T cells sorted from blood, collected in a trial of the OX40 agonist ivuxolimab. The rearrangement links TRBV2 to TRBJ1-4, with D perhaps TRBD1 (6 bases). CDR3 DNA sequence: TGTGCCAGCAGTCAGGGGCCTAATGAAAAACTGTTTTTT. Its protein is CASSQGPNEKLFF. The whole variable domain, filled in from reference TRBV2 and TRBJ1-4, reads EPEVTQTPSHQVTQMGQEVILRCVPISNHLYFYWYRQILGQKVEFLVSFYNNEISEKSEIFDDQFSVERPDGSNFTLKIRSTKLEDSAMYFCASSQGPNEKLFFGSGTQLSVL.